The clone carrying this T cell receptor (beta chain) came up a few times. PCR was performed a second time for roughly 7 to 12 cycles using a sample-barcoded 5' primer and a J-beta primer mix. TCRdb reprocessed the 5' RACE reads with MiXCR, giving one entry per CDR3 protein. The sample lists some 760,000 distinct CDR3 sequences, 20% to 25% seen once, with 9% to 9.5% in the top ten. The sample is drawn from a study of blood T cells in healthy people across ages. V lost 5 bases and J lost 2; bases outside the gene matches: 2. Germline-derived CDR1 and CDR2 are MDHEN and SYDVKM. This CDR3 region has 14 residues. In addition, the sample was reused for a study of T cells of mothers and their children.

The sequencing sample was made of blood. This sequence was found in a boy younger than 18 in good health. The V call is TRBV28, the J call TRBJ2-1; 8 positions agree with TRBD2. CDR3 loop: CASSIAGTYNEQFF. DNA of the CDR3: TGTGCCAGCAGTATAGCGGGAACCTACAATGAGCAGTTCTTC. The whole variable domain, remainder taken from reference TRBV28 and TRBJ2-1, is DVKVTQSSRYLVKRTGEKVFLECVQDMDHENMFWYRQDPGLGLRLIYFSYDVKMKEKGDIPEGYSVSREKKERFSLILESASTNQTSMYLCASSIAGTYNEQFFGPGTRLTVL.